This T cell receptor (beta chain) was identified during a study of PD-L1 blockade in urothelial cancer. The wider study: At 3 weeks after treatment start (second dose) and again at 6 weeks, blood was analyzed.

This CDR3 region has 13 residues. V lost 1 base and J lost 2, with 7 bases in between. Germline loops: CDR1 SQVTM, CDR2 ANQGSEA. Time point meaning: peripheral blood 6 weeks after treatment start. The repertoire was sequenced with immunoSEQ multiplex PCR; TCRdb's copy has only in-frame clones and lacks some. The sample yields approximately 40,000 clones, 75% to 90% seen once. This clonotype was obtained from a man between 60 and 70 years old with urothelial cancer. The sample in question was PBMCs, obtained around atezolizumab (anti-PD-L1) treatment. V gene TRBV29-1 combines with J gene TRBJ2-3, with D perhaps matching TRBD2 (5 bases). The CDR3 nucleotides read TGCAGCGTTGAAGGGGGAGCCACAGATACGCAGTATTTT. It translates to CSVEGGATDTQYF.